Many counts were recorded for the clone carrying this T cell receptor (beta chain). This specimen comes from a study of early T cells in non-severe SARS-CoV-2 infection. The ends lost 8 bases at V and 1 base at J; junction bases unmatched: 6. Germline values: CDR1 MDHEN, CDR2 SYDVKM. This CDR3 region has 15 residues. Researchers tagged individual cDNA molecules with unique molecular identifiers. TCRdb redid the calling of the 5' RACE reads with MiXCR, one entry per CDR3 protein. The sample records 50,000 or so distinct CDR3 sequences, over 10% being singletons. This clonotype was obtained from an adult who was a healthcare worker with PCR-confirmed SARS-CoV-2 infection or an uninfected control (not recorded which). This chain links TRBV28 with TRBJ2-3; 10 nucleotides align to TRBD2. The material sequenced was whole blood. The CDR3 spells CASFLGTSGTDTQYF. DNA of the CDR3: TGTGCCAGCTTCCTGGGGACTAGCGGCACAGATACGCAGTATTTT.